This T cell receptor beta chain was documented in a study of cytomegalovirus exposure and HLA in healthy donors. Primers: 60 Vbeta forward and 13 Jbeta reverse. The protocol was immunoSEQ multiplex PCR, while the TCRdb copy is restricted to in-frame clones and leaves out a portion. Counted here are 170,000 or so clones, roughly 78% occurring once; the ten biggest clones make up 1%. The TCR originated in a woman between 50 and 59 years old in good health and CMV-seropositive. Sequencing used PBMCs.

The CDR3 DNA follows: TGTGCCACCAGCAGATCCGGACAGGGGCACTATGGCTACACCTTC. Its translation: CATSRSGQGHYGYTF. The V gene is TRBV15, the J gene TRBJ1-2, with 9 bases matching TRBD1. The CDR3 is made up of 15 amino acids. In germline, CDR1 is LNHNV, CDR2 YYDKDF (reference sequence). The junction had 4 bases not matched to a gene; V was cut back by 2 bases and J by 3 bases. Looking up the rest from reference TRBV15 and TRBJ1-2 gives the full variable domain: DAMVIQNPRYQVTQFGKPVTLSCSQTLNHNVMYWYQQKSSQAPKLLFHYYDKDFNNEADTPDNFQSRRPNTSFCFLDIRSPGLGDTAMYLCATSRSGQGHYGYTFGSGTRLTVV.